This T cell receptor (beta chain) was retrieved from a study of long-term antiretroviral therapy in people with HIV. Whole-study context: There is a gap of about a decade between the earliest samples and the later 2015 immediate-ART recommendation.

Study-wide points: Whichever time point was examined, clones expanded before ART dominated the repertoire. ART preceded a rise in diversity that nonetheless stayed lower than in transplant donor controls.

Run at survey level, the immunoSEQ assay was version v3.0. Sequencing efforts were directed toward about 35,000-55,000 T-cell genomes per sample. The table came from immunoSEQ multiplex PCR; TCRdb's copy has only in-frame clones and leaves some out. The profile shows 42,000 or so clones, around nine tenths of them singletons. Germline-derived CDR1 and CDR2 are SGHTA and FQGTGA. The CDR3 loop spans 13 amino acids. V lost 7 bases, J lost 6 bases, and 8 bases stayed unmatched. A remark on this clone: Its target is not known.

The TCR was taken from a woman aged 45 to 65 with HIV. Sequenced material: unsorted PBMCs, taken 0.1 years before starting antiretroviral therapy. The J gene is TRBJ2-7, the V gene TRBV7-3; 8 bases fit TRBD2. CDR3 nucleotides: TGTGCCAGCAAAAGCGGGGGTACGGGCGAGCAGTACTTC. Amino acid sequence: CASKSGGTGEQYF.